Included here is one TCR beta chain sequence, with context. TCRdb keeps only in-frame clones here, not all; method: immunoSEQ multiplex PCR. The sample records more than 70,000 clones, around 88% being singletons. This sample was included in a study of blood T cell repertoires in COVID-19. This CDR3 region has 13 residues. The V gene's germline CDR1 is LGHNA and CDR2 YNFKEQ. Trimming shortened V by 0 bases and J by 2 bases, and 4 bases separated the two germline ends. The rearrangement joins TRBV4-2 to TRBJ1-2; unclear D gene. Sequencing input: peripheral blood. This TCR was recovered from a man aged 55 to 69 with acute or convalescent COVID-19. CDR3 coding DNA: TGTGCCAGCAGCCAAGACTTAAACTATGGCTACACCTTC. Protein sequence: CASSQDLNYGYTF.